In its sample, the clone carrying this TCR beta chain was seen many times. Specified time point: sample taken at primary tumor resection. No cell sorting; template was whole RNA from tumor, lung tissue or PBMC. Germline assignment: CDR1 SGDLS and CDR2 YYNGEE. CDR3 size: 15 residues. Losses at the gene ends were 4 bases for V and 1 base for J; bases not matched to a gene: 3. The source of the sample is a study of spatial heterogeneity in lung cancer. TCRdb redid the calling of the 5' RACE reads with MiXCR, one entry per CDR3 protein. The sample consists of more than 60,000 distinct CDR3 sequences, about 8% of them appearing once.

The specimen comprised PBMCs, sampled at surgery. V is TRBV9 and J is TRBJ1-1; TRBD1 matches 11 bases. The TCR comes from a male donor with early-stage non-small cell lung cancer. CDR3 in amino acids: CASSPGQGANTEAFF. CDR3 nucleotides: TGTGCCAGCAGCCCAGGACAGGGGGCGAACACTGAAGCTTTCTTT.